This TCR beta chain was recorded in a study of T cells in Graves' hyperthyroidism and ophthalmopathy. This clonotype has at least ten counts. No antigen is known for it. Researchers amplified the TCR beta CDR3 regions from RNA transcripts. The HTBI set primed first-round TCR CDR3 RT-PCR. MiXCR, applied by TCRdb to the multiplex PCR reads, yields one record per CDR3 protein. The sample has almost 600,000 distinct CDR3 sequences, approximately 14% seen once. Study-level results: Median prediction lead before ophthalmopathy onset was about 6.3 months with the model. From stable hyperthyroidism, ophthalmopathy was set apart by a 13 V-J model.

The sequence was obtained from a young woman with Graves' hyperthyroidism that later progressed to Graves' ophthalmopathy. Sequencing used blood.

As DNA, the CDR3 is TGTGCCAGCAGCCCTATCGGACCCTCCGATGGCTACACCTTC. It translates to CASSPIGPSDGYTF. The J gene is TRBJ1-2, the V gene TRBV12-3 or TRBV12-4; unclear D gene. This CDR3 contains 14 residues. The V end lost 6 bases, the J end lost 6 bases, and 17 bases lay between the germline ends.